The sequence of this T cell receptor (beta chain) was determined in a study of T cells after yellow fever vaccination. Findings and limits, study-wide: Though it reached lower strength, the secondary response hit its peak faster, day 5 versus 15.

In its sample, this clonotype was seen a few times. As yet, its antigen is unknown. This CDR3 has 14 residues. V was cut by 5 bases and J by 10 bases, with 20 bases left in between. CDR1 and CDR2 from the germline V gene are PRHDT and FYEKMQ (reference sequence). The TCR cDNA carried a universal primer site and UMIs from 5'RACE template switching. MiXCR, applied by TCRdb to the 5' RACE reads, yields one record per CDR3 protein. The table lists about 500,000 distinct CDR3 sequences, 17% of them singletons. Sequencing used PBMCs, obtained less than 6 days after the first yellow fever vaccination. V gene TRBV13 combines with J gene TRBJ1-1; D gene unclear. This receptor was obtained from a man aged 18-30 years who received the YFV17D yellow fever vaccine. CDR3 residues: CASSPPGGRRTAFF. For the CDR3, the DNA is TGTGCCAGCAGCCCGCCCGGCGGACGTAGGACAGCTTTCTTT.